These 12 T cell receptor beta chains share one sample of origin, sequenced in a study of blood T cell repertoires in COVID-19. Sequencing used immunoSEQ multiplex PCR; TCRdb keeps in-frame clones, though not all of them. The sample holds fewer than 250,000 clones, about nine tenths seen once. Sequencing was performed on peripheral blood. The receptors shown here come from a man aged 65 to 85 with acute or convalescent COVID-19.

This clone was picked up one time. V usage is TRBV11-2 and J usage is TRBJ1-4; 8 bases map to TRBD1. With V trimmed by 1 base and J by 6 bases, 1 base remained unmatched. This CDR3 is built from 14 residues. Looked up from germline, CDR1 is SGHAT and CDR2 is FQNNGV. The CDR3 reads CASSLGQGYEKLFF. CDR3 sequence (DNA): TGTGCCAGCAGCTTAGGACAGGGGTATGAAAAACTGTTTTTT.

The table lists this clone with a count of one. The CDR3 sequence: CAISESTLGQGNSPLHF. CDR3 nucleotide sequence: TGTGCCATCAGTGAGTCGACTCTGGGACAGGGTAATTCACCCCTCCACTTT. This chain connects TRBV10-3 to TRBJ1-6; 9 bases line up with TRBD1. Losses at the gene ends were 0 bases for V and 6 bases for J; bases not matched to a gene: 6. The CDR3 covers 17 residues. Germline V CDR1 and CDR2: ENHRY, SYGVKD.

The J gene is TRBJ2-7, the V gene TRBV7-3, with TRBD1 identical over 9 bases. Looked up from germline, CDR1 is SGHTA and CDR2 is FQGTGA. This CDR3 is built from 15 residues. The junction had 7 bases not matched to a gene; V was cut back by 5 bases and J by 2 bases. CDR3 DNA sequence: TGTGCCAGCAGCCTATCCGGGACAGGGCCCTACGAGCAGTACTTC. Amino acids: CASSLSGTGPYEQYF.

The genes are TRBV5-1 and TRBJ2-2; D remains ambiguous. CDR3 size: 14 residues. V lost 3 bases to trimming and J lost 6 bases, with 12 bases between them. Germline-derived CDR1 and CDR2 are SGHRS and YFSETQ. The CDR3 is CASSSPRLSGELFF. Written as DNA, the CDR3 is TGCGCCAGCAGCTCCCCACGACTCTCCGGGGAGCTGTTTTTT. Full variable domain (rest looked up from reference TRBV5-1 and TRBJ2-2): KAGVTQTPRYLIKTRGQQVTLSCSPISGHRSVSWYQQTPGQGLQFLFEYFSETQRNKGNFPGRFSGRQFSNSRSEMNVSTLELGDSALYLCASSSPRLSGELFFGEGSRLTVL.

The CDR3 bases are TGTGCCAGTAGTATACTTCCCGGGACAGGGGCTAATCAGCCCCAGCATTTT. Translation gives CASSILPGTGANQPQHF. The chain has TRBV19 and TRBJ1-5; the match to TRBD1 covers 10 bases. The CDR3 consists of 17 residues. Germline V gives CDR1 LNHDA, CDR2 SQIVND (reference sequence). Germline trimming cut 2 bases from V and 4 bases from J; bases unmatched to any gene: 8.

V and J are TRBV6-5 and TRBJ1-1; possibly TRBD1 for D (6 bases). CDR1 is MNHEY, CDR2 SVGAGI, per germline. V lost 6 bases and J 1 base, leaving 9 bases between the germline ends. There are 13 residues in the CDR3. CDR3 residues: CASSSQGNTEAFF. In nucleotides, the CDR3 is TGTGCCAGCAGCTCACAGGGGAACACTGAAGCTTTCTTT.

This sequence joins TRBV12-5 and TRBJ1-5; D is possibly TRBD1 (5 bases). Germline V gene sequence: CDR1 LGHNT, CDR2 FRNRAP. Trimming left V 1 base short and J 8 bases short, with 6 bases between. The CDR3 has 12 amino acids. The CDR3 is CASGLGQKPQHF. Here the CDR3 DNA reads TGTGCTAGTGGTTTGGGACAGAAGCCCCAGCATTTT.

V usage is TRBV19 and J usage is TRBJ1-2; TRBD1 is a possible D gene (5 bases). V was clipped by 3 bases and J by 2 bases, with 10 bases between them. There are 14 residues in the CDR3. The germline V gene encodes CDR1 LNHDA and CDR2 SQIVND (reference sequence). The CDR3 DNA reads as TGTGCCAGTAGTATCATGGACAAGAACTATGGCTACACCTTC. It is translated as CASSIMDKNYGYTF. Full variable domain (outside the CDR3, taken from reference TRBV19 and TRBJ1-2): DGGITQSPKYLFRKEGQNVTLSCEQNLNHDAMYWYRQDPGQGLRLIYYSQIVNDFQKGDIAEGYSVSREKKESFPLTVTSAQKNPTAFYLCASSIMDKNYGYTFGSGTRLTVV.

The rearrangement links TRBV19 to TRBJ1-1, with a tentative D call TRBD1 (5 bases). CDR3 length: 16 residues. Trimming took off 10 bases at V and 4 bases at J, with 25 bases between the two ends. The V gene's germline CDR1 is LNHDA and CDR2 SQIVND (reference sequence). CDR3 residues: CATLKSHARDLTEAFF. The CDR3, as DNA: TGTGCCACCTTAAAGTCCCATGCCAGGGATCTCACTGAAGCTTTCTTT. Together with reference TRBV19 and TRBJ1-1, the CDR3 gives the full variable domain: DGGITQSPKYLFRKEGQNVTLSCEQNLNHDAMYWYRQDPGQGLRLIYYSQIVNDFQKGDIAEGYSVSREKKESFPLTVTSAQKNPTAFYLCATLKSHARDLTEAFFGQGTRLTVV.

The CDR3, as DNA: TGTGCCAGCAGTCCCGGGACAGGACCGGGAGAGACCCAGTACTTC. It translates to CASSPGTGPGETQYF. The chain employs TRBV28 and TRBJ2-5; 8 positions match TRBD1. Trimming removed 5 bases from V and 4 bases from J; junction bases left unmatched: 9. Germline values: CDR1 MDHEN, CDR2 SYDVKM. The CDR3 has 15 amino acids.

DNA of the CDR3: TGTGCCAGCAGTCCAAGCCAGGGTAACAGGGGTGGATACACCGGGGAGCTGTTTTTT. This gives the protein CASSPSQGNRGGYTGELFF. The chain uses TRBV6-6 and TRBJ2-2, with 7 bases matching TRBD1. This CDR3 is 19 amino acids long. The V gene's germline CDR1 is MNHNY and CDR2 SVGAGI (reference sequence). The trim removed 5 bases at V and 3 bases at J, leaving 18 bases unmatched.

The rearrangement uses TRBV2 and TRBJ2-5; D remains unclear. CDR1 is SNHLY, CDR2 FYNNEI, per germline. CDR3 length: 16 residues. The V end lost 4 bases, the J end lost 1 base, and 16 bases lay between the germline ends. The CDR3: CASSVQAAITQETQYF. For the CDR3, the DNA is TGTGCCAGCAGTGTTCAGGCAGCCATTACCCAAGAGACCCAGTACTTC.